This entry lists 10 T cell receptor beta chains sequenced from one sample in a study of CD8+ T cells in alopecia areata. Reverse transcription of extracted RNA yielded cDNA, which provided the sequencing template. Sequencing used immunoSEQ multiplex PCR; TCRdb keeps in-frame clones, though not all of them. The repertoire has under 15,000 clones, about 59% of them found once; the top ten carry just over 14%. Lesional scalp tissue (obtained by punch biopsy) and peripheral blood were collected from alopecia areata patients. The sequenced sample was skin. These receptors were obtained from a human donor with alopecia areata.

This clone was recorded once. The chain employs TRBV29-1 and TRBJ2-7; 8 nucleotides agree with TRBD2. CDR1 and CDR2 (germline): SQVTM, ANQGSEA. V shed 3 bases, J shed 6 bases, and the junction held 7 bases outside the gene matches. This CDR3 region has 13 residues. The CDR3 protein is CSVEPGLGSEQYF. For the CDR3, the DNA is TGCAGCGTTGAGCCGGGACTAGGATCCGAGCAGTACTTC.

This chain links TRBV7-9 with TRBJ2-1; D not certain. This CDR3 has 14 residues. Germline V gene lookup returns CDR1 SEHNR and CDR2 FQNEAQ (reference sequence). The V end was cut by 1 base, the J end by 8 bases, with 12 bases between. The DNA of the CDR3 is TGTGCCAGCAGCTTAGTAGGGTCTCTGGATGAGCAGTTCTTC. Protein: CASSLVGSLDEQFF.

The chain has TRBV5-1 and TRBJ2-3; TRBD2 matches at 7 bases. V shed 2 bases, J shed 3 bases, and the junction held 3 bases outside the gene matches. The CDR3 runs 14 residues. Germline values: CDR1 SGHRS, CDR2 YFSETQ. The CDR3 DNA reads TGCGCCAGCAGCTTCCTGGGGGGGACAGATACGCAGTATTTT. It specifies CASSFLGGTDTQYF.

The chain combines TRBV27 with TRBJ1-2; D may be TRBD1 (6 bases). This CDR3 has 14 amino acids. The ends were cut back, 11 bases at V and 2 bases at J, with 18 bases in the middle. Germline assignment: CDR1 MNHEY and CDR2 SMNVEV (reference sequence). CDR3 amino acids: CAAGGGRKNYGYTF. The CDR3, as DNA: TGTGCCGCCGGAGGGGGACGGAAAAACTATGGCTACACCTTC.

This clone was recorded a few times. CDR3 DNA sequence: TGCAGCGGATGGACAGTGAGCTACGAGCAGTACTTC. The encoded protein is CSGWTVSYEQYF. The chain carries TRBV29-1 and TRBJ2-7, with D tentatively TRBD1 (6 bases). There are 12 residues in the CDR3. Germline CDR1 and CDR2: SQVTM and ANQGSEA. V lost 7 bases, J lost 3 bases, and 13 bases lay in between.

V usage is TRBV4-2 and J usage is TRBJ1-2, with 9 bases fitting TRBD1. The CDR3 consists of 12 residues. With V trimmed by 3 bases and J by 9 bases, 2 bases remained unmatched. CDR1 LGHNA and CDR2 YNFKEQ come from the germline V gene. CDR3 loop: CASSQGQGSYTF. The DNA of the CDR3 is TGTGCCAGCAGCCAGGGACAGGGTAGCTACACCTTC.

The chain has TRBV2 and TRBJ1-2; 8 bases align to TRBD1. In germline, CDR1 is SNHLY, CDR2 FYNNEI. The CDR3 has 16 residues. The ends lost 6 bases at V and 4 bases at J; junction bases unmatched: 13. The DNA of the CDR3 is TGTGCCAGCAGCCGGAACCCAGGGGGCGCGGGCTATGGCTACACCTTC. It translates to CASSRNPGGAGYGYTF. Combining the CDR3 with reference TRBV2 and TRBJ1-2 gives the whole variable domain EPEVTQTPSHQVTQMGQEVILRCVPISNHLYFYWYRQILGQKVEFLVSFYNNEISEKSEIFDDQFSVERPDGSNFTLKIRSTKLEDSAMYFCASSRNPGGAGYGYTFGSGTRLTVV.

The rearrangement joins TRBV6-1 to TRBJ2-7; D might be TRBD2 (6 bases). Germline V gene data show CDR1 as MNHNS and CDR2 as SASEGT. The CDR3 totals 15 residues. V shed 5 bases and J shed 0 bases, with 14 bases lying between them. The CDR3 loop is CASSRWTTDSYEQYF. The CDR3 DNA is TGTGCCAGCAGTAGATGGACTACAGACTCCTACGAGCAGTACTTC.

This clone has more than one count but fewer than ten. The V and J genes are TRBV28 and TRBJ2-2; unclear D gene. Trimming stripped 3 bases from V and 0 bases from J, with 5 bases between. From germline, CDR1 is MDHEN and CDR2 SYDVKM. CDR3 length: 14 amino acids. The CDR3 loop is CASSLQANTGELFF. The CDR3 nucleotides read TGTGCCAGCAGTTTGCAGGCGAACACCGGGGAGCTGTTTTTT.

The chain is built from TRBV7-4 and TRBJ1-5, with 9 positions matching TRBD1. V lost 5 bases to trimming and J lost 0 bases; unmatched junction nucleotides: 5. The CDR3 loop spans 16 amino acids. Germline values: CDR1 SGHVT, CDR2 SQSDAQ. The CDR3 here is CASSGGQGNSNQPQHF. The CDR3 DNA reads as TGTGCCAGCAGCGGAGGACAGGGGAATAGCAATCAGCCCCAGCATTTT.